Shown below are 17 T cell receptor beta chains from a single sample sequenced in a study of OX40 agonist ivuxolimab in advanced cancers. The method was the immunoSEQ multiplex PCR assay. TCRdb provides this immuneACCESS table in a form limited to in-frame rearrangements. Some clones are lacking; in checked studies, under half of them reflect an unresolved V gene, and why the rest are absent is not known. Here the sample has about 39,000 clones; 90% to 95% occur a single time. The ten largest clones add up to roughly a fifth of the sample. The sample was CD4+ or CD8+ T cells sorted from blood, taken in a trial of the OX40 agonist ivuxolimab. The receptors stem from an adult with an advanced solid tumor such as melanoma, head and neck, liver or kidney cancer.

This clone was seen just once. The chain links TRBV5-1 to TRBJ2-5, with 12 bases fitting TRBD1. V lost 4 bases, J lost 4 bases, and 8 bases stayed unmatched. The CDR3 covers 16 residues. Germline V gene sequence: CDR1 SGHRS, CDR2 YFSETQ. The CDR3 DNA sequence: TGCGCCAGCAGCCAAACCGGGACAGGGGGCGGAGAGACCCAGTACTTC. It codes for CASSQTGTGGGETQYF.

DNA for the CDR3: TGCGCCAGCAGCCAAGGGTCACAGGACTACGAGCAGTACTTC. Its protein is CASSQGSQDYEQYF. The J gene is TRBJ2-7, the V gene TRBV4-1, with TRBD1 as a possible D gene (5 bases). Trimming cost V 1 base and J 3 bases, with 10 bases left between them. The CDR3 is made up of 14 amino acids. Germline V gene lookup returns CDR1 MGHRA and CDR2 YSYEKL.

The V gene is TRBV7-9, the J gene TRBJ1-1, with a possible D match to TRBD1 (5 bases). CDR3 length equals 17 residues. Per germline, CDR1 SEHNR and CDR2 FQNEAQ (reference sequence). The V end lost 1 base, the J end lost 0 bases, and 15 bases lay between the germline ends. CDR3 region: CASSLVDWTSMNTEAFF. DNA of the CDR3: TGTGCCAGCAGCTTAGTCGACTGGACAAGCATGAACACTGAAGCTTTCTTT.

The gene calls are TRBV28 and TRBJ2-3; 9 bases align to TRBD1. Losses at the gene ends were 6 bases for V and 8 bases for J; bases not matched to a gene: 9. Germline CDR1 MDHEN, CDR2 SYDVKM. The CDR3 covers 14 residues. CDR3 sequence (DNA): TGTGCCAGCAGCCTTTATACGGACAGGGGTACGCAGTATTTT. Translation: CASSLYTDRGTQYF.

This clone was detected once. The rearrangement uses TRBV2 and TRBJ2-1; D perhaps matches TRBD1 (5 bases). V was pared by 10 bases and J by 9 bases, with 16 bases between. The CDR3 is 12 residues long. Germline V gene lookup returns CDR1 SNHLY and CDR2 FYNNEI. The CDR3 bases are TGTGCCACACCGATAAAGGGGTCTGAGCAGTTCTTC. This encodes CATPIKGSEQFF.

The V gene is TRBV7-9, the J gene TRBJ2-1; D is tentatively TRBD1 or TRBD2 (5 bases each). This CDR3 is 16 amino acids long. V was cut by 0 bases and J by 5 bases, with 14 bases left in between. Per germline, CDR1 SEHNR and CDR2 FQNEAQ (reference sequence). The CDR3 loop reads CASSLARDRQNNEQFF. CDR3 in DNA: TGTGCCAGCAGCTTAGCGAGGGACCGCCAGAACAATGAGCAGTTCTTC.

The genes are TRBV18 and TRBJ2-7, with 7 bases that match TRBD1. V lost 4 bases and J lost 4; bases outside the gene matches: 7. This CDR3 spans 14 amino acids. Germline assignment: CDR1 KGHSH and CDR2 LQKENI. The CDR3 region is CASSLRQGAYEQYF. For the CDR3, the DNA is TGTGCCAGCTCACTCAGACAGGGCGCGTACGAGCAGTACTTC. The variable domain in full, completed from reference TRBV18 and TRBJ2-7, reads NAGVMQNPRHLVRRRGQEARLRCSPMKGHSHVYWYRQLPEEGLKFMVYLQKENIIDESGMPKERFSAEFPKEGPSILRIQQVVRGDSAAYFCASSLRQGAYEQYFGPGTRLTVT.

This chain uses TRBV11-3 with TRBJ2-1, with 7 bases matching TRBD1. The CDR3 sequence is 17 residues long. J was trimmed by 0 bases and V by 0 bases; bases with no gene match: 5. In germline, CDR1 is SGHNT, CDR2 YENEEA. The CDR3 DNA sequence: TGTGCCAGCAGCTTAGATCGGACAGGAACCTCCTACAATGAGCAGTTCTTC. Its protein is CASSLDRTGTSYNEQFF.

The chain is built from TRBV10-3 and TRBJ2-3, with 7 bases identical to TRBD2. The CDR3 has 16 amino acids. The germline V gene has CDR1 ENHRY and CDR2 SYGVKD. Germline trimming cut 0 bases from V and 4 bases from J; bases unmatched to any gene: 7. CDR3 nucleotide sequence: TGTGCCATCAGTGAGTCGGCTGCGGGAGCCGCAGATACGCAGTATTTT. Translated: CAISESAAGAADTQYF.

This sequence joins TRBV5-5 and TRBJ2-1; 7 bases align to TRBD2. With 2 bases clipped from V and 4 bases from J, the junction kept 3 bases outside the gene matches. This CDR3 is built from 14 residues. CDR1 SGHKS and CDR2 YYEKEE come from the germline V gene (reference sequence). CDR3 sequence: CASSFTGGYNEQFF. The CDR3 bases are TGTGCCAGCAGCTTTACGGGAGGTTACAATGAGCAGTTCTTC.

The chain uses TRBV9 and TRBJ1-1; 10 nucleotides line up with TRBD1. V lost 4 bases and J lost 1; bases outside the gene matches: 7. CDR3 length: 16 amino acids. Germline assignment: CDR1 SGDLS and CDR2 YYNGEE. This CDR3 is CASSPGTGVGNTEAFF. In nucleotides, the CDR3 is TGTGCCAGCAGCCCAGGGACAGGGGTGGGGAACACTGAAGCTTTCTTT.

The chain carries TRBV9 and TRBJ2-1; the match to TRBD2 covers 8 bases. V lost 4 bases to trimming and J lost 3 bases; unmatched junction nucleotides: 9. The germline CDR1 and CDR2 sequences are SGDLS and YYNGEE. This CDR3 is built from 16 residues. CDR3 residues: CASSPLGGRNYNEQFF. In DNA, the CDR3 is TGTGCCAGCAGCCCTCTCGGCGGGAGGAACTACAATGAGCAGTTCTTC. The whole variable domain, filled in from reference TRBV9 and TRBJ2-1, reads DSGVTQTPKHLITATGQRVTLRCSPRSGDLSVYWYQQSLDQGLQFLIQYYNGEERAKGNILERFSAQQFPDLHSELNLSSLELGDSALYFCASSPLGGRNYNEQFFGPGTRLTVL.

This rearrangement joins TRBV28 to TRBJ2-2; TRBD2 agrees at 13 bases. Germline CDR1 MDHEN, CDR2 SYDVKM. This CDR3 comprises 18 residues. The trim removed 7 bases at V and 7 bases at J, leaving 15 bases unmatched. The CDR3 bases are TGTGCCAGCACCCACCTTGGACTAGCGGGAGTTCGTGGCGGGGAGCTGTTTTTT. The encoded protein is CASTHLGLAGVRGGELFF.

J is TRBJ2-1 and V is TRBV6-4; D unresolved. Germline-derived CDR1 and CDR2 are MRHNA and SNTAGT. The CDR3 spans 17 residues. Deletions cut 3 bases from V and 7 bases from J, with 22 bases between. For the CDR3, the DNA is TGTGCCAGCAGTGAGAATGGTGAGCCCGTGGGTCCTAATGAGCAGTTCTTC. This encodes CASSENGEPVGPNEQFF.

The CDR3 sequence: CASSLSRDRKETQYF. The CDR3, as DNA: TGCGCCAGCAGCCTCTCCCGGGACAGAAAAGAGACCCAGTACTTC. The chain recombines TRBV5-1 with TRBJ2-5, with 7 nucleotides matching TRBD1. V was pared by 4 bases and J by 3 bases, with 9 bases of the junction left unmatched. Germline loops: CDR1 SGHRS, CDR2 YFSETQ. The CDR3 consists of 15 residues.

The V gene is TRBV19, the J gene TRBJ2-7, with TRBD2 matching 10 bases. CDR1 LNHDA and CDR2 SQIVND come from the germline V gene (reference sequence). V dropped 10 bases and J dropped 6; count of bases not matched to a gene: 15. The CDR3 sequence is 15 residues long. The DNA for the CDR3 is TGTGCCACCCAGTTAGCGGGAGGTCTCATGGGCGAGCAGTACTTC. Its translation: CATQLAGGLMGEQYF.

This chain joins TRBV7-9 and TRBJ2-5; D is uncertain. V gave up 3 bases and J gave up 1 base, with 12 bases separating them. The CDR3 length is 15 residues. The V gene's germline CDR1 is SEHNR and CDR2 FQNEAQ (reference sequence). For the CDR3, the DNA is TGTGCCAGCAGCTTTTCAGAGCCTGTCCAAGAGACCCAGTACTTC. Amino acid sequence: CASSFSEPVQETQYF. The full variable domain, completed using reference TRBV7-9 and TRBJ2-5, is DTGVSQNPRHKITKRGQNVTFRCDPISEHNRLYWYRQTLGQGPEFLTYFQNEAQLEKSRLLSDRFSAERPKGSFSTLEIQRTEQGDSAMYLCASSFSEPVQETQYFGPGTRLLVL.